The T cell receptor beta chain described here comes from a study of spatial heterogeneity in lung cancer. The overall study: Each unique TCR and UMI combination was seen more than ten times on average in raw reads.

The time point here: sample taken at primary tumor resection. Whole RNA obtained from tumor, nontumor lung or frozen PBMC underwent sequencing without sorting. Untreated early-stage non-small cell lung cancer patients, over 55 in total, were the donors. CDR1 and CDR2 (germline): KGHDR, SFDVKD. The CDR3 consists of 13 residues. V was cut by 3 bases and J by 1 base, with 5 bases left in between. Each molecule of TCR cDNA was tagged with one unique molecular identifier. In TCRdb, the 5' RACE reads were re-called with MiXCR into one record per CDR3 protein. This sample has about 92,000 distinct CDR3 sequences, with about 12% found just once.

The V and J genes are TRBV24-1 and TRBJ1-1; the D is unclear. Sequencing was performed on PBMCs, taken at surgery. This clonotype was obtained from a male donor with early-stage non-small cell lung cancer. The CDR3 region has the DNA TGTGCCACCAGTGATCCAGGGAACACTGAAGCTTTCTTT. Its protein is CATSDPGNTEAFF.